These T cell receptor beta chains were read from a single sample in a study of identifying expanded T cells in peripheral blood. Profiling relied on immunoSEQ multiplex PCR, and the TCRdb table lists in-frame clones only, not all of them. The sample yields tens of thousands of clones, over 75% seen once. Input material: blood. The receptors originated from a person aged 18 to 70 in good health. CDR3s include the opening cysteine and the closing phenylalanine or tryptophan. The D gene is left open where the match is weak. Clone size is given for some rows only: seen once, a few or many times, or a class if the clone is expanded.

j_call	v_call	d_call	clone_size	cdr3_nt	cdr3_aa
TRBJ2-7	TRBV7-7	TRBD1	-	TGTGCCAGCAGCCCCCCTTCCCCGGGACAGACCCCATACGAGCAGTACTTC	CASSPPSPGQTPYEQYF
TRBJ2-5	TRBV2	TRBD1	-	TGTGCCAGCAGTCAGCAGGGGGCTCGAGAGACCCAGTACTTC	CASSQQGARETQYF
TRBJ2-5	TRBV4-3	TRBD2	-	TGCGCCAGCAGCCAAAGTAGCGGGAGGGCCGTCGAGACCCAGTACTTC	CASSQSSGRAVETQYF
TRBJ1-5	TRBV19	-	-	TGTGCCAGTAGTATAAGGGGTGAGACAGTTACTCAGCCCCAGCATTTT	CASSIRGETVTQPQHF
TRBJ1-1	TRBV7-9	TRBD1	-	TGTGCCAGCAGCTCCGGGACAGGGTCGGGGGCTGAAGCTTTCTTT	CASSSGTGSGAEAFF
TRBJ1-1	TRBV14	TRBD1	-	TGTGCCAGCAGCCACCTTCAACGGACAGGGAACACTGAAGCTTTCTTT	CASSHLQRTGNTEAFF
TRBJ2-6	TRBV19	-	-	TGTGCCAGTAGTCCAACCTTGGACGGGTCTGGGGCCAACGTCCTGACTTTC	CASSPTLDGSGANVLTF
TRBJ1-4	TRBV7-9	TRBD1	-	TGTGCCAGCAGTCAACGGACAGGGACGGAAAAACTGTTTTTT	CASSQRTGTEKLFF
TRBJ1-3	TRBV30	-	-	TGTGCCTGCGGGAGAGGACGGGACTCTGGAAACACCATATATTTT	CACGRGRDSGNTIYF
TRBJ1-1	TRBV11-1	-	once	TGTGCCAGCAGCTCACAGGGATGGCCGGGGACTGAAGCTTTCTTT	CASSSQGWPGTEAFF
TRBJ1-1	TRBV29-1	-	-	TGCAGCGTCCGTTTCGGGCAGTCTGAAGCTTTCTTT	CSVRFGQSEAFF
TRBJ1-1	TRBV2	-	-	TGTGCCAGCAACAATAGAGACAGAATGAACACTGAAGCTTTCTTT	CASNNRDRMNTEAFF
TRBJ1-4	TRBV30	-	few	TGTGCCTGGAGTCGGAGGGAAAAACTGTTTTTT	CAWSRREKLFF
TRBJ1-1	TRBV19	TRBD1	-	TGTGCCAGTAGAGAACAGGGGGCAGTGGATGCTTTCTTT	CASREQGAVDAFF
TRBJ2-5	TRBV29-1	-	-	TGCAGCGTTGTCGGCCAGCGGGAGACCCAGTACTTC	CSVVGQRETQYF
TRBJ2-7	TRBV5-1	-	-	TGCGCCAGCAGCTTGGGGGATCAAATTAGCTCCTACGAGCAGTACTTC	CASSLGDQISSYEQYF
TRBJ2-7	TRBV19	TRBD2	-	TGTGCCAGTAGTACCCAGCGACTAGCGGGAAGCGAGCAGTACTTC	CASSTQRLAGSEQYF
TRBJ1-2	TRBV29-1	TRBD1	-	TGCAGCGCCGCAGGGGGTGGTGGCTACACCTTC	CSAAGGGGYTF
TRBJ2-5	TRBV7-5	-	-	TGTGTCAGAAGCCCCGCTAGCGGGGGGACCCAAGAGACCCAGTACTTC	CVRSPASGGTQETQYF
TRBJ1-2	TRBV6-5	-	-	TGTGCCAGCAGGGGGGAGGTGACCGCCTATGGCTACACCTTC	CASRGEVTAYGYTF